The 14 T cell receptor beta chains below all came from one sample that was sequenced in a study of spatial heterogeneity in lung cancer. Antigens of these TCRs are unknown. Documented time point: sample taken at primary tumor resection. Notes on the study in general: The study found that expanded intratumoral alpha and beta TCR counts tracked tumor mutation counts.

One entry per CDR3 protein, called by TCRdb with MiXCR from the 5' RACE reads. There are about 16,000 distinct CDR3 sequences in the sample; 5.7% occur only once, and 10% lies in the top ten. Specimen: lung tumor tissue, collected at surgery. Receptors were obtained from a female donor with early-stage non-small cell lung cancer.

Remarks on this clonotype: Its ends do not fully match the called genes, so a read error is possible. The V gene is TRBV7-7, the J gene TRBJ2-1; D uncertain. The CDR3 is 16 amino acids. In germline, CDR1 is SSHAT, CDR2 FNYEAQ (reference sequence). The CDR3 reads CASSATPRVSYNEQFF. In DNA, the CDR3 is TGTGCTAGCAGCGCAACCCCCCGAGTGTCCTACAATGAGCAGTTCTTC.

In this sample, this clonotype turned up many times. The rearrangement uses TRBV20-1 and TRBJ1-6; D ambiguous. The CDR3 extends over 13 amino acids. Trimming removed 0 bases from V and 3 bases from J, with 3 bases in between. The germline gives CDR1 DFQATT, CDR2 SNEGSKA (reference sequence). The CDR3 nucleotides read TGCAGTGCTAGAGAACACTATAATTCACCCCTCCACTTT. It is translated as CSAREHYNSPLHF.

This clonotype appeared many times. The V gene is TRBV15, the J gene TRBJ1-1; weak D call: TRBD1 (6 bases). Germline V gene sequence: CDR1 LNHNV, CDR2 YYDKDF (reference sequence). Trimming took off 1 base at V and 2 bases at J, with 11 bases between the two ends. The CDR3 runs to 15 residues. CDR3 protein: CATSRVTGANTEAFF. The CDR3 DNA reads TGTGCCACCAGCAGAGTGACGGGGGCTAACACTGAAGCTTTCTTT.

With regard to this clonotype: With a much larger clone just one base away, this may be a read error. V is TRBV19 and J is TRBJ2-1; 7 bases fit TRBD1. Per germline, CDR1 LNHDA and CDR2 SQIVND (reference sequence). The CDR3 is 14 residues long. The CDR3 sequence: CASSILQGNNKQFF. The CDR3, as DNA: TGTGCCAGTAGTATTTTACAGGGGAACAATAAGCAGTTCTTC.

This clonotype was seen repeatedly, ten times or more. The chain is built from TRBV5-4 and TRBJ2-4, with D unresolved. Trimming removed 4 bases at V and 5 bases at J, with 10 bases between. The CDR3 loop spans 13 amino acids. Per the germline V gene, CDR1 is SGHNT and CDR2 is YYREEE (reference sequence). Written as DNA, the CDR3 is TGTGCCAGCAGCCCGAGGTCGGAAAACATTCAGTACTTC. It encodes CASSPRSENIQYF.

This clonotype was seen at least ten times. The chain carries TRBV6-1 and TRBJ2-5; no reliable D call. Germline-derived CDR1 and CDR2 are MNHNS and SASEGT. The CDR3 covers 14 residues. Trimming cost V 3 bases and J 3 bases, with 11 bases left between them. CDR3 amino acids: CASSDLASKETQYF. Here the CDR3 DNA reads TGTGCCAGCAGTGATTTGGCCAGCAAAGAGACCCAGTACTTC.

This clonotype came up a few times. V and J are TRBV20-1 and TRBJ2-1; D gene ambiguous. CDR1 DFQATT and CDR2 SNEGSKA come from the germline V gene (reference sequence). The V gene lost 0 bases and the J gene lost 0 bases, with 12 bases spanning the gap. This CDR3 contains 16 residues. In nucleotides, the CDR3 is TGCAGTGCTAGAGATAGTCGCGGTAGCTCCTACAATGAGCAGTTCTTC. Its protein product is CSARDSRGSSYNEQFF.

In its sample, this clonotype was seen many times. This chain links TRBV29-1 with TRBJ2-1; D unclear. Germline V lookup: CDR1 SQVTM, CDR2 ANQGSEA. The CDR3 contains 13 residues. The V end lost 5 bases, the J end lost 4 bases, and 12 bases lay between the germline ends. CDR3 coding DNA: TGCAGCGTTTCCTGGACCCCATACAATGAGCAGTTCTTC. Translated, it gives CSVSWTPYNEQFF.

This clonotype has at least ten counts. The chain couples TRBV27 to TRBJ2-1; 7 bases agree with TRBD1. The CDR3 totals 13 residues. The ends lost 4 bases at V and 8 bases at J; junction bases unmatched: 5. Germline V gives CDR1 MNHEY, CDR2 SMNVEV (reference sequence). The CDR3 loop is CASSWDRRYEQFF. DNA for the CDR3: TGTGCCAGCAGTTGGGACAGAAGGTATGAGCAGTTCTTC.

This clonotype has at least ten counts. The chain is built from TRBV28 and TRBJ2-7; 8 bases agree with TRBD2. J gave up 11 bases and V 2 bases, and 11 bases lay outside the gene matches. CDR1 and CDR2 (germline): MDHEN, SYDVKM. The CDR3 spans 14 residues. CDR3 DNA sequence: TGTGCCAGCAGTTTAATACAGCGGGAGTCTTTCAAGTACTTC. Protein product: CASSLIQRESFKYF.

A few counts support this clonotype. V and J are TRBV20-1 and TRBJ2-7; 9 positions agree with TRBD1. The CDR3 length is 13 residues. Germline loops: CDR1 DFQATT, CDR2 SNEGSKA (reference sequence). J gave up 6 bases and V 3 bases, and 6 bases lay outside the gene matches. The CDR3 sequence is CSAREGQGTEQYF. The CDR3 DNA sequence: TGCAGTGCTAGGGAAGGACAGGGGACCGAGCAGTACTTC.

This clonotype was counted between two and nine times. The chain couples TRBV7-8 to TRBJ2-3; D possibly matches TRBD1 or TRBD2 (5 bases each). This CDR3 has 13 amino acids. The germline V gene has CDR1 SGHVS and CDR2 FQNEAQ. V lost 4 bases and J lost 5, with 10 bases in between. In nucleotides, the CDR3 is TGTGCCAGCAGCTGGGGTGGGGGAGATACGCAGTATTTT. It translates to CASSWGGGDTQYF. The variable domain in full, completed from reference TRBV7-8 and TRBJ2-3, reads GAGVSQSPRYKVAKRGQDVALRCDPISGHVSLFWYQQALGQGPEFLTYFQNEAQLDKSGLPSDRFFAERPEGSVSTLKIQRTQQEDSAVYLCASSWGGGDTQYFGPGTRLTVL.

This clonotype was recorded many times. The CDR3: CASSLAGLAYTDTQYF. The CDR3 bases are TGTGCCAGCAGTTTAGCGGGACTAGCGTACACAGATACGCAGTATTTT. The J gene is TRBJ2-3, the V gene TRBV12-3 or TRBV12-4; 10 bases match TRBD2. The CDR3 spans 16 residues. The junction had 2 bases not matched to a gene; V was cut back by 0 bases and J by 2 bases.

This chain connects TRBV6-2 or TRBV6-3 to TRBJ2-1, with 9 bases lining up with TRBD2. This CDR3 is built from 14 residues. Germline V CDR1 and CDR2: MNHEY, SVGEGT. V lost 7 bases, J lost 6 bases, and 7 bases stayed unmatched. CDR3 amino acids: CASNFAGGGNEQFF. DNA of the CDR3: TGTGCCAGCAATTTTGCGGGAGGGGGCAATGAGCAGTTCTTC.